This T cell receptor beta chain was captured in a study of blood T cell repertoires in COVID-19. Study as a whole: Collection of acute and convalescent COVID-19 samples took place in the United States, Italy and Spain. PBMCs, B-cell-depleted T cells, or T cells provided the cDNA or gDNA that made up the material.

Under the authors' procedure: Researchers report that nucleated cell counts were estimated from reference gene primer amplification. Generated by immunoSEQ multiplex PCR, the TCRdb table keeps only in-frame clones and is missing some. For V, J and clone size, that table is used; D and trimming come from the DNA. The profile covers 250,000 to 350,000 clones, with approximately 86% appearing a single time and about 2% taken by the ten largest. The junction had 1 base not matched to a gene; V was cut back by 4 bases and J by 4 bases. Per germline, CDR1 KGHSH and CDR2 LQKENI. The CDR3 sequence is 13 residues long.

This TCR was recovered from a man younger than 30 with active or convalescent COVID-19. The source material was peripheral blood. The chain has TRBV18 and TRBJ1-3, with TRBD1 identical over 7 bases. The CDR3 DNA reads TGTGCCAGCTCACAGGGACAGGGAAACACCATATATTTT. It is translated as CASSQGQGNTIYF.